A selection of T cell receptor beta chains follows, all from one sample in a study of blood T cells in healthy people across ages. TCRdb independently ran MiXCR on the 5' RACE reads; one entry per CDR3 protein. The sample carries hundreds of thousands of distinct CDR3 sequences, roughly 20% recorded once. Sequenced: blood. The receptors originated from a man in his 70s in good health. CDR3s leave out the opening cysteine and the closing phenylalanine or tryptophan. Only some rows state a clone size, as once, few, many or a class for expanded clones.

>NA|TRBV12-3/TRBV12-4
ASSFYSGTDQETQY
>few|TRBV10-3
AIRQGSIKETQY
>NA|TRBV20-1
SARQHNQPQH
>NA|TRBV28
ASSLAGGQGNTIY
>few|TRBV20-1
SARDQGGEQY
>NA|TRBV28
ASSSERGASTDTQY
>NA|TRBV4-2
ASSQDLQVGNTIY
>few|TRBV7-2
ASSLRGSFNQPQH
>NA|TRBV29-1
SVNDGPYEQY
>many|TRBV5-1
ASSLAGQPAISYEQY
>NA|TRBV25-1
ASSEGGWSEAF
>once|TRBV6-5
ASSYLAGRQETQY
>NA|TRBV9
ASSPLPATNEKLF
>NA|TRBV7-9
ASSLDGTGSGYGYT
>NA|TRBV12-3/TRBV12-4
ASSLDRDNEQV
>NA|TRBV5-1
ASSLGDSEQF
>few|TRBV3-1
ASNTLRGRTDTQY
>NA|TRBV4-1
ASSQSGQGTLYEQY
>few|TRBV12-3/TRBV12-4
ASSFKGLARETQY
>many|TRBV29-1
SPRTSYNEQF
>few|TRBV12-3/TRBV12-4
ASIPGTPRETQY
>few|TRBV12-3/TRBV12-4
ASSRWGGQY
>NA|TRBV20-1
SARVGQINEKLF
>NA|TRBV4-1
ASSPPTSGRTNEQF
>many|TRBV25-1
ASSEVTSGGDTQY
>few|TRBV20-1
SASRQGAGGYT
>few|TRBV6-5
ATTRGTTDTQY
>few|TRBV9
ASSVGPVSGNTIY
>few|TRBV6-5
ASSYGVRLETQY
>NA|TRBV9
ASSFETSGGGTQY
>NA|TRBV7-6
ASSLGGRFDEQF
>few|TRBV4-2
ASSQVSGTTPYEQY
>NA|TRBV6-1
ASIRQGALGDTQY
>few|TRBV4-2
ASSQDSGGPYEQY
>NA|TRBV5-1
ASSRGLPGLGNYGYT
>few|TRBV10-3
AIRGEEYQREQY
>NA|TRBV20-1
SAQDSSNYGYT
>many|TRBV5-1
ASSLATGGLNTEAF
>few|TRBV29-1
SVRRLNTEAF
>few|TRBV7-6
ASSLELAGGTYNEQF
>few|TRBV29-1
SVEGQGLLLRNEQF
>NA|TRBV27
ASSPGTLGKEQY
>many|TRBV11-2
ASSEGRNSPLH
>NA|TRBV4-1
ASSQEGGLADRAETQY
>many|TRBV7-3
ASSLVAGGTTDTQY
>few|TRBV5-1
ASSSLSTSGGITDTQY
>few|TRBV29-1
SVPKDPQETQY
>NA|TRBV6-5
ASSYGIGIAKNIQY
>NA|TRBV6-5
ASSPESLGGWRNIQY
>NA|TRBV29-1
SGKLDRSSYNEQF
>many|TRBV12-3/TRBV12-4
ASSLGGQGTYEQY
>NA|TRBV10-3
AISPYPAGTDTQY